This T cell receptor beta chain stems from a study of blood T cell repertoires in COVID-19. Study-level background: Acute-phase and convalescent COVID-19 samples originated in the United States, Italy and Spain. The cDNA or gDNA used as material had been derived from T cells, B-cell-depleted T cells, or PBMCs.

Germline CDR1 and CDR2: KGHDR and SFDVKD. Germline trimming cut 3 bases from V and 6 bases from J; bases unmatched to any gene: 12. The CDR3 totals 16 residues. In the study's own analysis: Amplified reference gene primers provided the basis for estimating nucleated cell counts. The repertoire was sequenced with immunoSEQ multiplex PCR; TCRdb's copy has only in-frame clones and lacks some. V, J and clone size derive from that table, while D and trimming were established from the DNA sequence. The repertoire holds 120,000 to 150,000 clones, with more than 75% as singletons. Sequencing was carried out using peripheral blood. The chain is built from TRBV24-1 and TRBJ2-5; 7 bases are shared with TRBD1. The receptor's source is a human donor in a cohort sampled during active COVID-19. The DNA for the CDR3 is TGTGCCACCAGTGATCACCTCAACAGGGGCAGGAAGACCCAGTACTTC. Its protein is CATSDHLNRGRKTQYF.